Each of the 26 T cell receptor beta chains below was sequenced from the same sample in a study of human T cells and chemical hapten exposure. In TCRdb, the RACE reads were re-called with MiXCR into one record per CDR3 protein. Of about 14,000 distinct CDR3 sequences listed, over 15% were seen once; the top ten hold more than 5.5%. The time point was: patch test 1, 2 weeks after DPC sensitization. Treatment given: therapeutic diphenylcyclopropenone sensitization with weekly scalp DPC. The sample here was whole blood, taken in connection with sensitization to the hapten diphenylcyclopropenone (DPC). Every receptor here comes from a woman in her 30s with alopecia areata. Some clones in this sample may be carry-over from other donors' samples.

Many counts were recorded for this clonotype. The rearrangement links TRBV20-1 to TRBJ2-1; 9 nucleotides agree with TRBD2. Germline trimming cut 4 bases from V and 3 bases from J; bases unmatched to any gene: 7. The CDR3 has 15 residues. Per germline, CDR1 DFQATT and CDR2 SNEGSKA (reference sequence). The CDR3: CSAIPSSGNYNEQFF. The DNA for the CDR3 is TGCAGTGCTATCCCCTCTAGCGGGAACTACAATGAGCAGTTCTTC.

This sequence joins TRBV9 and TRBJ2-1; 7 bases match TRBD2. The V gene's germline CDR1 is SGDLS and CDR2 YYNGEE. V shed 2 bases and J 2 bases; nucleotides not matched to a gene: 4. This CDR3 is 15 amino acids long. CDR3 residues: CASSVVGLAYNEQFF. CDR3 in DNA: TGTGCCAGCAGCGTCGTAGGACTAGCCTACAATGAGCAGTTCTTC.

By proportion, this clonotype is medium-sized. The rearrangement uses TRBV2 and TRBJ2-4; perhaps TRBD1 as D (6 bases). Trimming stripped 6 bases from V and 0 bases from J, with 21 bases between. The CDR3 consists of 18 residues. The germline CDR1 and CDR2 sequences are SNHLY and FYNNEI. CDR3 in amino acids: CASSHRDTQLLAKNIQYF. The CDR3 DNA is TGTGCCAGCAGCCACAGGGACACCCAACTTCTAGCCAAAAACATTCAGTACTTC.

This clonotype was seen at least ten times. The chain joins TRBV20-1 to TRBJ2-2; weak D call: TRBD1 (6 bases). The germline V gene has CDR1 DFQATT and CDR2 SNEGSKA (reference sequence). V lost 4 bases to trimming and J lost 4 bases, with 19 bases between them. This CDR3 contains 16 residues. The CDR3: CSAIGLGGRSTGELFF. DNA of the CDR3: TGCAGTGCTATAGGCCTAGGGGGAAGGAGCACCGGGGAGCTGTTTTTT.

In the case of this clonotype: The conserved phenylalanine or tryptophan normally closing the CDR3 is absent here, so this likely arose from a read error. The DNA is omitted, as the CDR3 cannot be located on it reliably, and the CDR3 follows TCRdb's listing. J is TRBJ1-4 and V is TRBV5-3; the table gives TRBD1 as D, unverified against the DNA. Being an ORF, TRBV5-3 has a function that is uncertain. The CDR3 extends over 15 residues, inclusive of both ends. This CDR3 reads CARSSPVCPGGQGGK.

This clonotype ranks as medium-sized. This chain uses TRBV6-2 or TRBV6-3 with TRBJ2-5; no firm D call. CDR1 MNHEY and CDR2 SVGEGT come from the germline V gene. The CDR3 is made up of 14 amino acids. Trimming shortened V by 0 bases and J by 7 bases, and 12 bases separated the two germline ends. The CDR3, as DNA: TGTGCCAGCAGTTACTCTCGATCTCTTGGGACCCAGTACTTC. Translation: CASSYSRSLGTQYF.

This clonotype was seen ten or more times. The J gene is TRBJ2-3, the V gene TRBV6-2 or TRBV6-3; 9 bases align to TRBD2. This CDR3 has 15 amino acids. The germline V gene has CDR1 MNHEY and CDR2 SVGEGT. J lost 0 bases, V lost 5 bases, and 3 bases had no gene match. In DNA, the CDR3 is TGTGCCAGCAGTACCGGGACTAGCAGCACAGATACGCAGTATTTT. This gives the protein CASSTGTSSTDTQYF.

Ten or more counts support this clonotype. The V gene is TRBV2, the J gene TRBJ2-1; D is possibly TRBD2 (6 bases). This CDR3 has 15 amino acids. Germline CDR1 SNHLY, CDR2 FYNNEI. V was cut by 2 bases and J by 9 bases, with 17 bases left in between. In DNA form, the CDR3 reads TGTGCCAGCAGTGAATCGGCTAGCGATAGGGCTGAGCAGTTCTTC. Translated, it gives CASSESASDRAEQFF.

By frequency in the sample, this clonotype is medium-sized (0.01 to 0.1%). The CDR3, as DNA: TGCAGCGTCCATAGGGCGACAGTTAACTATGGCTACACCTTC. Encoded protein: CSVHRATVNYGYTF. This rearrangement joins TRBV29-1 to TRBJ1-2; a possible D gene is TRBD1 (5 bases). There are 14 residues in the CDR3. V was cut by 6 bases and J by 1 base, with 15 bases left in between. CDR1 and CDR2 (germline): SQVTM, ANQGSEA.

This clonotype was recorded at least ten times. The chain links TRBV2 to TRBJ2-7; D is unresolved. Looked up from germline, CDR1 is SNHLY and CDR2 is FYNNEI. The CDR3 sequence is 12 residues long. V lost 6 bases to trimming and J lost 0 bases, with 6 bases between them. This chain's CDR3 is CASSVSSYEQYV. DNA of the CDR3: TGTGCCAGCAGCGTAAGCTCCTACGAGCAGTACGTC.

This clonotype is medium-sized by share. The chain combines TRBV2 with TRBJ1-3; 10 bases match TRBD1. CDR1 is SNHLY, CDR2 FYNNEI, per germline. This CDR3 is built from 14 residues. V lost 9 bases, J lost 2 bases, and 4 bases stayed unmatched. CDR3 sequence reads: CARRDRGAGNTIYF. CDR3 coding DNA: TGTGCCAGACGGGACAGGGGAGCTGGAAACACCATATATTTT.

This clonotype was detected ten times or more. The chain carries TRBV29-1 and TRBJ2-5; tentatively, D is TRBD2 (6 bases). The CDR3 spans 13 residues. The V end lost 2 bases, the J end lost 4 bases, and 11 bases lay between the germline ends. Germline CDR1 SQVTM, CDR2 ANQGSEA. CDR3 protein: CSVERLVRETQYF. CDR3 sequence (DNA): TGCAGCGTTGAAAGACTAGTTCGAGAGACCCAGTACTTC.

The rearrangement joins TRBV11-2 to TRBJ2-5; D perhaps matches TRBD2 (6 bases). V was trimmed by 2 bases and J by 4 bases, leaving 17 bases between them. Germline-derived CDR1 and CDR2 are SGHAT and FQNNGV. The CDR3 extends over 16 amino acids. CDR3 loop: CASSLRLDYRGETQYF. The DNA for the CDR3 is TGTGCCAGCAGCTTACGACTAGACTATCGTGGAGAGACCCAGTACTTC.

This clonotype was picked up many times. V is TRBV29-1 and J is TRBJ1-5; tentatively, D is TRBD1 (5 bases). Trimming cost V 4 bases and J 7 bases, with 11 bases left between them. CDR3 length: 12 residues. Germline-derived CDR1 and CDR2 are SQVTM and ANQGSEA. The DNA for the CDR3 is TGCAGCGTTGCTGGGGACGGCCAGCCCCAGCATTTT. Translating it yields CSVAGDGQPQHF.

The V and J genes are TRBV9 and TRBJ2-3; D is unclear. The CDR3 sequence is 12 residues long. CDR1 is SGDLS and CDR2 is YYNGEE in the germline V gene. The V end lost 1 base, the J end lost 5 bases, and 5 bases lay between the germline ends. The CDR3 DNA reads TGTGCCAGCAGCGTAAGAGGAGATACGCAGTATTTT. It codes for CASSVRGDTQYF. The full variable domain, completed using reference TRBV9 and TRBJ2-3, is DSGVTQTPKHLITATGQRVTLRCSPRSGDLSVYWYQQSLDQGLQFLIQYYNGEERAKGNILERFSAQQFPDLHSELNLSSLELGDSALYFCASSVRGDTQYFGPGTRLTVL.

The gene calls are TRBV19 and TRBJ2-2, with 8 positions matching TRBD2. Looked up from germline, CDR1 is LNHDA and CDR2 is SQIVND (reference sequence). V shed 5 bases, J shed 4 bases, and the junction held 9 bases outside the gene matches. CDR3 length: 16 amino acids. CDR3 amino acids: CASSRPGRAITGELFF. CDR3 DNA: TGTGCCAGTAGTCGCCCCGGGAGGGCCATCACCGGGGAGCTGTTTTTT.

By proportion, this clonotype is medium-sized. V and J are TRBV12-3 or TRBV12-4 and TRBJ1-1; 7 nucleotides align to TRBD1. The CDR3 spans 16 residues. V dropped 4 bases and J dropped 6; count of bases not matched to a gene: 14. The CDR3 nucleotides are TGTGCCAGCAGTTCCCGCCCTGGACAGGCGGGCGCTGAAGCTTTCTTT. Residues: CASSSRPGQAGAEAFF.

This clonotype rates as medium-sized (0.01 to 0.1%). This chain links TRBV20-1 with TRBJ1-5, with D unclear. This CDR3 contains 16 residues. Germline values: CDR1 DFQATT, CDR2 SNEGSKA (reference sequence). The V end lost 6 bases, the J end lost 0 bases, and 18 bases lay between the germline ends. CDR3: CSAIGVGHYSNQPQHF. In DNA form, the CDR3 reads TGCAGTGCCATCGGGGTCGGGCATTATAGCAATCAGCCCCAGCATTTT.

Judged by abundance, this clonotype is medium-sized. The genes are TRBV7-9 and TRBJ1-5; D remains unclear. V lost 5 bases to trimming and J lost 3 bases, with 8 bases between them. This CDR3 comprises 13 residues. Germline loops: CDR1 SEHNR, CDR2 FQNEAQ (reference sequence). Here the CDR3 reads CASSSDLNQPQHF. The CDR3, as DNA: TGTGCCAGCAGCAGTGACCTCAATCAGCCCCAGCATTTT.

This clonotype was seen many times. The chain has TRBV7-8 and TRBJ2-2; no reliable D call. Germline CDR1 SGHVS, CDR2 FQNEAQ. V lost 7 bases to trimming and J lost 1 base, with 16 bases between them. The length of the CDR3 is 16 residues. CDR3: CASKGVFGGNTGELFF. DNA of the CDR3: TGTGCCAGCAAGGGTGTATTCGGCGGGAACACCGGGGAGCTGTTTTTT.

The chain links TRBV28 to TRBJ1-2; 7 nucleotides match TRBD1. The V segment lost 7 bases and the J segment 4 bases; nucleotides outside the gene matches: 6. Germline assignment: CDR1 MDHEN and CDR2 SYDVKM. The CDR3 loop spans 13 amino acids. The CDR3: CASKVDRAYGYTF. CDR3 bases: TGTGCCAGCAAAGTTGACAGGGCCTATGGCTACACCTTC.

This chain joins TRBV29-1 and TRBJ1-1; perhaps TRBD1 as D (5 bases). The CDR3 is 15 amino acids. The germline V gene has CDR1 SQVTM and CDR2 ANQGSEA. Trimming cost V 5 bases and J 7 bases, with 23 bases left between them. For the CDR3, the DNA is TGCAGCGTTCCAAAACAGGACGGGAGAAATATTGAAGCTTTCTTT. Amino acids: CSVPKQDGRNIEAFF.

This clonotype was observed a handful of times. V usage is TRBV3-1 and J usage is TRBJ2-3; D perhaps matches TRBD2 (5 bases). Germline V lookup: CDR1 LGHDT, CDR2 YNNKEL (reference sequence). V was cut by 4 bases and J by 5 bases, with 7 bases left in between. CDR3 size: 12 residues. The chain's CDR3 is CASSLLGDTQYF. As DNA, the CDR3 is TGTGCCAGCAGCCTACTAGGAGATACGCAGTATTTT.

This clonotype was detected ten times or more. The chain couples TRBV6-5 to TRBJ1-5, with D possibly matching TRBD1 (5 bases). The CDR3 loop spans 15 amino acids. Trimming removed 2 bases from V and 7 bases from J, with 15 bases in between. Germline CDR1 is MNHEY and CDR2 is SVGAGI. CDR3 in DNA: TGTGCCAGCAGTTACACCCGGGGGGGAGGACAGCCCCAGCATTTT. Amino acids: CASSYTRGGGQPQHF.

The chain combines TRBV4-3 with TRBJ1-2; the match to TRBD1 covers 12 bases. The CDR3 runs 20 residues. CDR1 and CDR2 from the germline V gene are LGHNA and YSLEER. Trimming at V came to 0 bases and at J to 4 bases, leaving 15 bases not matched to a gene. This CDR3 reads CASSQEGKFGTGGLSYGYTF. For the CDR3, the DNA is TGCGCCAGCAGCCAAGAAGGAAAGTTCGGGACAGGGGGCTTAAGCTATGGCTACACCTTC.

The V and J genes are TRBV7-6 and TRBJ2-1; the match to TRBD2 covers 8 bases. The CDR3 is 14 amino acids. V trimming: 0 bases; J trimming: 12 bases; junction bases outside the gene matches: 7. Per the germline V gene, CDR1 is SGHVS and CDR2 is FNYEAQ. CDR3 bases: TGTGCCAGCAGCTTAGCCCCCCTACTAGCGGTGCAGTTCTTC. Encoded protein: CASSLAPLLAVQFF.